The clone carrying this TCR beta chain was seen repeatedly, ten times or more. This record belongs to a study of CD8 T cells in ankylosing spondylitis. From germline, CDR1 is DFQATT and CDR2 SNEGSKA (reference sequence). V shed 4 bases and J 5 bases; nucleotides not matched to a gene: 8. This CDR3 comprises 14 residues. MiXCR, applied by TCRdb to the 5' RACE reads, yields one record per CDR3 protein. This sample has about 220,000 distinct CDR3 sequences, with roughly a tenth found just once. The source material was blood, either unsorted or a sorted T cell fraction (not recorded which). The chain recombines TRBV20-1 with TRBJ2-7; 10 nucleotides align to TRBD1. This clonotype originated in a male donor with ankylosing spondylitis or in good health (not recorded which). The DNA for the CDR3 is TGCAGTGCTATACCGGGGACAGGGGAGCACGAGCAGTACTTC. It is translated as CSAIPGTGEHEQYF.